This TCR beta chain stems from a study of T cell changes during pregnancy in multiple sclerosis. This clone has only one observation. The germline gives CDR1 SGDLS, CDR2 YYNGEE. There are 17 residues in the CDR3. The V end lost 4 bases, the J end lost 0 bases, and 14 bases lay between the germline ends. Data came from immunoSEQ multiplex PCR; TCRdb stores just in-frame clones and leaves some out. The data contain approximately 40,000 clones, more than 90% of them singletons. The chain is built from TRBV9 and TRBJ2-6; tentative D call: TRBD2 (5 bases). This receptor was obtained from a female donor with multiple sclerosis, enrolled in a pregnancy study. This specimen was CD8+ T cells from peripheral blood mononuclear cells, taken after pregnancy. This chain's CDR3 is CASSSLTGSSGANVLTF. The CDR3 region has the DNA TGTGCCAGCAGCTCTCTGACTGGGAGCTCTGGGGCCAACGTCCTGACTTTC. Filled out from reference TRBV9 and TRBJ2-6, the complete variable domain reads DSGVTQTPKHLITATGQRVTLRCSPRSGDLSVYWYQQSLDQGLQFLIQYYNGEERAKGNILERFSAQQFPDLHSELNLSSLELGDSALYFCASSSLTGSSGANVLTFGAGSRLTVL.